Listed below are T cell receptor beta chains from one sample, sequenced in a study of breast tumors, draining lymph nodes, adjacent tissues. In TCRdb, the multiplex PCR reads were re-called with MiXCR into one record per CDR3 protein. This table has fewer than 150,000 distinct CDR3 sequences, 20% to 25% appearing once. The sample consisted of axillary lymph node tissue. The receptors were sampled from a female donor with breast cancer. Some clones in this sample may be carry-over from other donors' samples. Each CDR3 is given without its conserved first and last residue. A D gene is named only where the DNA matches it firmly.

CDR3: ASSPTSGPYNEQF
J: TRBJ2-1
D: TRBD2
V: TRBV7-8

CDR3: ASTKGVFLSPLH
J: TRBJ1-6
D: NA
V: TRBV6-5

CDR3: ASSSTSGISDTQY
J: TRBJ2-3
D: TRBD2
V: TRBV5-1

CDR3: ASGREYGYNEQF
J: TRBJ2-1
D: TRBD2
V: TRBV5-1

CDR3: ASRLGGSGNTIY
J: TRBJ1-3
D: NA
V: TRBV7-9

CDR3: ASSPPNSRAYNEQF
J: TRBJ2-1
D: NA
V: TRBV18

CDR3: ASSRLADKETQY
J: TRBJ2-5
D: TRBD2
V: TRBV6-2/TRBV6-3

CDR3: ASRDSYEQY
J: TRBJ2-7
D: NA
V: TRBV27

CDR3: SARDWGLAGGRGTGELF
J: TRBJ2-2
D: TRBD2
V: TRBV20-1

CDR3: ASSQEFVKGTGGKYSEGYT
J: TRBJ1-2
D: TRBD1
V: TRBV4-1

CDR3: ASSVQVSNEQY
J: TRBJ2-7
D: NA
V: TRBV2

CDR3: ASSEAYNEQF
J: TRBJ2-1
D: NA
V: TRBV10-2

CDR3: SARAGSNYEQY
J: TRBJ2-7
D: NA
V: TRBV20-1